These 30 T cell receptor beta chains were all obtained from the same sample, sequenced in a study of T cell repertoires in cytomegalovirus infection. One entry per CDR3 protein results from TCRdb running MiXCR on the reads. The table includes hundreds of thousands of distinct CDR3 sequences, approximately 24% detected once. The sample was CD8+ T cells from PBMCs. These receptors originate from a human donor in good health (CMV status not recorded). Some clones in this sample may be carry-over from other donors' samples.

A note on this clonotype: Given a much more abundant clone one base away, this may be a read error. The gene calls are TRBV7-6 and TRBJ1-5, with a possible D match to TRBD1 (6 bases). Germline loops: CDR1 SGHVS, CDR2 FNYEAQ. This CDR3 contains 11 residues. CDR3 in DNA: TGTGTCAGCAGCGGCAGGGGAATCCAGCATTTT. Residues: CVSSGRGIQHF.

Here the CDR3 DNA reads TGTGCCAGCAGTCCGATGACAGGGGTGAACACTGAAGCTTTCTTT. Translated, it gives CASSPMTGVNTEAFF. The V gene is TRBV28, the J gene TRBJ1-1, with TRBD1 matching 8 bases. Trimming removed 5 bases from V and 0 bases from J; junction bases left unmatched: 5. The CDR3 covers 15 residues. Germline assignment: CDR1 MDHEN and CDR2 SYDVKM.

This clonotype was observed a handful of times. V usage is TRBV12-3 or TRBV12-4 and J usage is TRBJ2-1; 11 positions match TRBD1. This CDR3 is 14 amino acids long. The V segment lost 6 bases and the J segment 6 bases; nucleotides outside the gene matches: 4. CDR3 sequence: CASSLDRGPNEQFF. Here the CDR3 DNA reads TGTGCCAGCAGCTTGGACAGGGGGCCCAATGAGCAGTTCTTC.

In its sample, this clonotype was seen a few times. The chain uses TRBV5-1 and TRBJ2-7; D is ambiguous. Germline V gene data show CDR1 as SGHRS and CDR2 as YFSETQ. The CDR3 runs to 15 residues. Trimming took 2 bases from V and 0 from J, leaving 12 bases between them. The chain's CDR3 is CASSLGPSSSYEQYF. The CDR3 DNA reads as TGCGCCAGCAGCTTAGGGCCATCCTCCTCCTACGAGCAGTACTTC.

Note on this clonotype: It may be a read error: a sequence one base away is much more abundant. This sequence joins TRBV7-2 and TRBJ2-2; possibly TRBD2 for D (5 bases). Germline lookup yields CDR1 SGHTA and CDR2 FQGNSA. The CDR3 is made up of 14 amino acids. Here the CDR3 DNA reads TGTGTCAGCAAAGAGGGTTACGGCACCGGGGAGCTGTTTTTT. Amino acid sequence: CVSKEGYGTGELFF.

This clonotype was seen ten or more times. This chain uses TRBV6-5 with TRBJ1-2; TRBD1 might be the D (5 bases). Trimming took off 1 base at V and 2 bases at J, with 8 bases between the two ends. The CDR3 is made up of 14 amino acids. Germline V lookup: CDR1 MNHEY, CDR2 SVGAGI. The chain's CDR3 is CASSYLDTNYGYTF. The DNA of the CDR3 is TGTGCCAGCAGTTACTTGGACACAAACTATGGCTACACCTTC.

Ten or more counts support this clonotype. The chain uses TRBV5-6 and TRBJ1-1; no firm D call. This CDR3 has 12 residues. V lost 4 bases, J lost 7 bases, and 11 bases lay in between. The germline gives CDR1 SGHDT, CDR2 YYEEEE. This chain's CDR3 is CASSLGSVEAFF. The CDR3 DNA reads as TGTGCCAGCAGCCTAGGGTCCGTTGAAGCTTTCTTT.

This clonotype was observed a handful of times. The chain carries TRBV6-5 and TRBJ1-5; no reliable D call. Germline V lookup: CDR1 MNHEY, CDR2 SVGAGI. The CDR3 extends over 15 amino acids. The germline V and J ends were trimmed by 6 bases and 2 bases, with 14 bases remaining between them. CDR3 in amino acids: CASSPGKRRNQPQHF. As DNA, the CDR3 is TGTGCCAGCAGCCCCGGGAAGCGCCGCAATCAGCCCCAGCATTTT.

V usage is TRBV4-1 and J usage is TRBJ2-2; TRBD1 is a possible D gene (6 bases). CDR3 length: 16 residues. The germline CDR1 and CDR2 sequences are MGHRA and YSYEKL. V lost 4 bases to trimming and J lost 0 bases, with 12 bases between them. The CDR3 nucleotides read TGCGCCAGCAGCCCCCTGGGGGCCGCGAACACCGGGGAGCTGTTTTTT. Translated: CASSPLGAANTGELFF.

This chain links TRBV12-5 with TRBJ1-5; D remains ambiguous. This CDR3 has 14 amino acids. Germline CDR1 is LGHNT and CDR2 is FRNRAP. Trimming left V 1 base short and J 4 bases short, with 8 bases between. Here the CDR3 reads CASGLGSSNQPQHF. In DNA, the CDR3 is TGTGCTAGTGGTTTGGGCAGCTCGAATCAGCCCCAGCATTTT.

CDR3 sequence (DNA): TGTGCCAGCAGTCCCATATCCCCCGGCGGACTAACTGAGGAAGCTTTCTTT. This encodes CASSPISPGGLTEEAFF. The J gene is TRBJ1-1, the V gene TRBV27; no reliable D call. This CDR3 has 17 amino acids. Trimming cost V 5 bases and J 8 bases, with 27 bases left between them. The germline V gene encodes CDR1 MNHEY and CDR2 SMNVEV (reference sequence).

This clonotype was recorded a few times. CDR3 in amino acids: CASTQGPGANVLTF. CDR3 in DNA: TGTGCCAGCACTCAGGGCCCTGGGGCCAACGTCCTGACTTTC. The chain has TRBV12-3 or TRBV12-4 and TRBJ2-6, with D possibly matching TRBD1 (5 bases). V lost 7 bases, J lost 2 bases, and 9 bases lay in between. The CDR3 has 14 residues.

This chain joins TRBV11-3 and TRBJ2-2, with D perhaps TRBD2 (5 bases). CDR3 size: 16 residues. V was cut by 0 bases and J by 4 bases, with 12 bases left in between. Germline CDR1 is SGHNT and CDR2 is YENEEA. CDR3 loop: CASSLDWSGGTGELFF. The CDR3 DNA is TGTGCCAGCAGCTTAGATTGGTCTGGAGGCACCGGGGAGCTGTTTTTT.

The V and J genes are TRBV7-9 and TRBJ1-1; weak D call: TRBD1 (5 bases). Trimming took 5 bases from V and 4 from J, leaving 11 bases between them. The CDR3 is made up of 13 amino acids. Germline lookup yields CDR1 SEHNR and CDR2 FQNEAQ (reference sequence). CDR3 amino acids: CASSAPGRTEAFF. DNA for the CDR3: TGTGCCAGCAGCGCCCCGGGACGCACTGAAGCTTTCTTT. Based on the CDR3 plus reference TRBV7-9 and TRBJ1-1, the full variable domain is DTGVSQNPRHKITKRGQNVTFRCDPISEHNRLYWYRQTLGQGPEFLTYFQNEAQLEKSRLLSDRFSAERPKGSFSTLEIQRTEQGDSAMYLCASSAPGRTEAFFGQGTRLTVV.

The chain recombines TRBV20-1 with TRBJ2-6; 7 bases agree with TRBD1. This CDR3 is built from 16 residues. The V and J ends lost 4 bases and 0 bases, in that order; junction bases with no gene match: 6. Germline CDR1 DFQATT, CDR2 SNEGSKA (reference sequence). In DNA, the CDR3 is TGCAGTGCTACGGACAGGACCATCTCTGGGGCCAACGTCCTGACTTTC. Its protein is CSATDRTISGANVLTF.

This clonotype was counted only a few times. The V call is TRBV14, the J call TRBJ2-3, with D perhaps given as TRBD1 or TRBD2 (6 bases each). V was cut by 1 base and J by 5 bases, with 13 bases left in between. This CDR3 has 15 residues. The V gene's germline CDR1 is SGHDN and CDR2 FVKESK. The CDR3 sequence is CASSQVTRGRDTQYF. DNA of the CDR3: TGTGCCAGCAGCCAAGTTACCCGGGGGCGAGATACGCAGTATTTT.

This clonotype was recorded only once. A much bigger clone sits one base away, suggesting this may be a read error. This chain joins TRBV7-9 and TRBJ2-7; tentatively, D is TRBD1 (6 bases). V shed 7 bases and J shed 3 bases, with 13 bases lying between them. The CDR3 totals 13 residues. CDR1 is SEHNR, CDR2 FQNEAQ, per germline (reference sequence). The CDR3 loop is CASNLGQYYEQYV. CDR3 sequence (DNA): TGTGCCAGCAACTTGGGACAATACTACGAGCAGTACGTC.

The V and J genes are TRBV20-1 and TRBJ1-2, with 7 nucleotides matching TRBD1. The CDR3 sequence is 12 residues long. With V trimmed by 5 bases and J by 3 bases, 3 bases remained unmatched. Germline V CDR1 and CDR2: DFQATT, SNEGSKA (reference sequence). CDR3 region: CSAETGYYGYTF. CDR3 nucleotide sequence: TGCAGTGCTGAGACAGGGTACTATGGCTACACCTTC.

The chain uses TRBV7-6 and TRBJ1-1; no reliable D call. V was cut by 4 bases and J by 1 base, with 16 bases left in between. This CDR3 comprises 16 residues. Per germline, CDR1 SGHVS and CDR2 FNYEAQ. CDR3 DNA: TGTGCCAGCAGCTCTAGATCCTCGGGAGAGAACACTGAAGCTTTCTTT. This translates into CASSSRSSGENTEAFF.

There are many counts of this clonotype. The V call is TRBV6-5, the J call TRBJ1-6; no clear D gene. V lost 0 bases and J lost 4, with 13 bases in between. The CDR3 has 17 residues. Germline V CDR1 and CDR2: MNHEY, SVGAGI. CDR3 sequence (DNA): TGTGCCAGCAGTTACTCGGCGGATCCTCAATATAATTCACCCCTCCACTTT. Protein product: CASSYSADPQYNSPLHF.

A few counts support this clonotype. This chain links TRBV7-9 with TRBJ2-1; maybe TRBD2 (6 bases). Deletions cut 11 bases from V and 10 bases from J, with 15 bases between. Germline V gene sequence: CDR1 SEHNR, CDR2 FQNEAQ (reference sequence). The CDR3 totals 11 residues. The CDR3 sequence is CASRPGEEQFF. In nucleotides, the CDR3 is TGTGCCTCCCGCCCGGGGGAGGAGCAGTTCTTC.

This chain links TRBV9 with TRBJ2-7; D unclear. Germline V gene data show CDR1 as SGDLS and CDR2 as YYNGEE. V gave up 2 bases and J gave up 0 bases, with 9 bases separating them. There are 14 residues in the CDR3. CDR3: CASSVGQISYEQYF. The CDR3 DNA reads TGTGCCAGCAGCGTTGGGCAGATCTCCTACGAGCAGTACTTC.

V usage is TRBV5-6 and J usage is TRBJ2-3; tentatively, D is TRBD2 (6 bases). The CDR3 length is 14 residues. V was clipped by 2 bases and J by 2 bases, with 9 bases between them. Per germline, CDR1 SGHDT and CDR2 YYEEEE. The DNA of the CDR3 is TGTGCCAGCAGCTTCGGGACTTTCACAGATACGCAGTATTTT. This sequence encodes CASSFGTFTDTQYF.

The CDR3, as DNA: TGTGCCAGCAGCTGGACGACAGGGGGCACCGGGGAGCTGTTTTTT. Translated, it gives CASSWTTGGTGELFF. The V and J genes are TRBV7-9 and TRBJ2-2, with 9 positions matching TRBD1. The CDR3 runs to 15 residues. V shed 4 bases, J shed 4 bases, and the junction held 4 bases outside the gene matches. CDR1 SEHNR and CDR2 FQNEAQ come from the germline V gene (reference sequence).

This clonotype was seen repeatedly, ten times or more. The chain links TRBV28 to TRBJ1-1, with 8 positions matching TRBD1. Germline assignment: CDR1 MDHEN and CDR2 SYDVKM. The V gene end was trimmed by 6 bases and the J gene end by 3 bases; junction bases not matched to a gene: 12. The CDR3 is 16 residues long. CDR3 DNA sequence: TGTGCCAGCAGGAGAGACAGGGGCACTTACTACACTGAAGCTTTCTTT. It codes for CASRRDRGTYYTEAFF.

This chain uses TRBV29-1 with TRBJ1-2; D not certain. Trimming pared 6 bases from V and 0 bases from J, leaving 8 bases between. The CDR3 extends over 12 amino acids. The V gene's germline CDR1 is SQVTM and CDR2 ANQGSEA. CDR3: CSVSAPNYGYTF. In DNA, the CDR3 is TGCAGCGTCTCCGCTCCTAACTATGGCTACACCTTC.

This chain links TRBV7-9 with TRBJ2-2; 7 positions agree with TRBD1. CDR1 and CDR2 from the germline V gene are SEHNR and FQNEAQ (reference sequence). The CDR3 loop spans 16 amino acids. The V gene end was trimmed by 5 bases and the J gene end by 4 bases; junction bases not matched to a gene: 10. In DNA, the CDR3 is TGTGCCAGCAGCGCAAGCGAGGGGGCAGGCACCGGGGAGCTGTTTTTT. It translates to CASSASEGAGTGELFF.

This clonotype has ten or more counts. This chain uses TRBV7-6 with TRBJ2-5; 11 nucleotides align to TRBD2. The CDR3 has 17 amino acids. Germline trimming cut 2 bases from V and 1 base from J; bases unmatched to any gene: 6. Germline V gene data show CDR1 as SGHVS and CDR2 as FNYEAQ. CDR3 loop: CASSLRASGGSQETQYF. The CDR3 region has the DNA TGTGCCAGCAGCTTAAGGGCTAGCGGGGGGTCCCAAGAGACCCAGTACTTC.

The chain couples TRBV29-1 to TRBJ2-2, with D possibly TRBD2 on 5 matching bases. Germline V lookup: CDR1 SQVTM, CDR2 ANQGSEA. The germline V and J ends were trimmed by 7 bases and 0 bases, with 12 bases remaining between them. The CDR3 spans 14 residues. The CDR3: CSGLSGSNTGELFF. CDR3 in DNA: TGCAGCGGCCTATCGGGGTCGAACACCGGGGAGCTGTTTTTT.

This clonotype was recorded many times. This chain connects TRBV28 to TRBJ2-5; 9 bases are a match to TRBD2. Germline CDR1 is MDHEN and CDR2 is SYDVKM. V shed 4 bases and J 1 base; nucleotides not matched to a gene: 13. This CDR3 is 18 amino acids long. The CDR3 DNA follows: TGTGCCAGCAGTTGGAGGAGTAGCGGGGGCGGCCCCCAAGAGACCCAGTACTTC. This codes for CASSWRSSGGGPQETQYF.